Sequencing of this TCR beta chain was carried out in a study of cytomegalovirus exposure and HLA in healthy donors. Study in general: An analysis done earlier identified about 100 million unique TCR beta sequences from about 180 million T cells.

Of note for this clone: Antigen unknown.

The PCR had 60 Vbeta and 13 Jbeta primers. Libraries were prepared by immunoSEQ multiplex PCR; TCRdb keeps only in-frame clonotypes and omits some of them. The table shows over 150,000 clones, with 65% to 75% occurring only once. Whole-study results and caveats: Accurate predictions that matched the HLA-A and HLA-B alleles of most subjects were reportedly made from TCR beta sequences. The classifier was said to identify cytomegalovirus status with high specificity and sensitivity. Presence/absence analyses took donor sequencing depth as roughly uniform.

CDR3 length: 15 amino acids. Looked up from germline, CDR1 is SGHTA and CDR2 is FQGNSA. Unmatched junction bases numbered 3, after V lost 4 bases and J lost 0 bases. The sequencing input was PBMCs. The V call is TRBV7-2, the J call TRBJ1-1; 9 bases agree with TRBD1. The receptor was derived from a man aged 25 to 40 in good health and CMV-seronegative. The CDR3 DNA reads as TGTGCCAGCAGCTCAGGACAGGGGCTGAACACTGAAGCTTTCTTT. Amino acids: CASSSGQGLNTEAFF.